This entry lists 28 T cell receptor beta chains sequenced from one sample in a study of response to subunit inactivated influenza vaccine (dated by TCRdb to 2017 to 2018). Library preparation employed RT-PCR. Reads for this sample came from an Illumina HiSeq 2500. TCRdb passed the public sequencing reads through fastp at Q25 and MiXCR, retaining productive beta sequences. Merged by CDR3 protein, the rows form single entries marked with the most common genes and DNA. The sample table records 650,000 to 850,000 distinct CDR3 sequences; approximately 13% of these occur just once. The ten largest make up 5.5% to 8% of the sample. The sample was PBMCs from blood, taken around 15 days before vaccination. The receptor source for this set is a man aged 50-59 years who received an inactivated influenza vaccine. Donor details come from another sample of the same person, matched by shared clones.

This clonotype was seen only a few times. This chain uses TRBV14 with TRBJ1-5; possible D gene TRBD1, 6 bases. V gave up 6 bases and J gave up 2 bases, with 11 bases separating them. Germline CDR1 reads SGHDN; CDR2 reads FVKESK. The CDR3 is 14 residues long. This CDR3 is CASSQQGGNQPQHF. The CDR3, as DNA: TGTGCCAGCAGTCAACAGGGAGGCAATCAGCCCCAGCATTTT.

This clonotype came up many times. The chain has TRBV29-1 and TRBJ2-1; 8 positions agree with TRBD1. The CDR3 length is 14 residues. With 1 base clipped from V and 8 bases from J, the junction kept 7 bases outside the gene matches. Germline CDR1 and CDR2: SQVTM and ANQGSEA. DNA of the CDR3: TGCAGCGTTGAAGGATGGGACAGGATATATGAGCAGTTCTTC. Translated, it gives CSVEGWDRIYEQFF.

This clonotype has more than one count but fewer than ten. The genes are TRBV7-2 and TRBJ2-1; TRBD2 matches at 9 bases. V lost 8 bases and J lost 8; bases outside the gene matches: 13. Germline assignment: CDR1 SGHTA and CDR2 FQGNSA. The CDR3 is 15 residues long. The CDR3 spells CASSGGRAPLDEQFF. The CDR3 DNA sequence: TGTGCCAGCTCCGGCGGGAGGGCCCCTCTTGATGAGCAGTTCTTC.

Notes on this clonotype: One end of the junction varies from germline; a read error may be responsible. V gene TRBV7-6 combines with J gene TRBJ2-1, with D uncertain. The CDR3 is made up of 14 amino acids. The germline gives CDR1 SGHVS, CDR2 FNYEAQ. The CDR3: CVSSPTLSYNEQFF. The CDR3 DNA reads as TGTGTCAGCAGCCCGACCCTCTCCTACAATGAGCAGTTCTTC.

J is TRBJ2-1 and V is TRBV9; 8 positions agree with TRBD2. After removal of 5 bases from V and 2 bases from J, the junction contained 9 bases not matched to a gene. The CDR3 extends over 16 amino acids. Looked up from germline, CDR1 is SGDLS and CDR2 is YYNGEE. The CDR3 DNA reads as TGTGCCAGCAGTCCTCTCGTAGCGGGACCCTACAATGAGCAGTTCTTC. Residues: CASSPLVAGPYNEQFF.

The chain links TRBV6-1 to TRBJ2-7, with 8 nucleotides matching TRBD1. The J segment lost 4 bases and the V segment lost 5 bases, leaving 10 bases of the junction unmatched. Germline values: CDR1 MNHNS, CDR2 SASEGT. The CDR3 length is 15 residues. The CDR3 sequence: CASSRTRQGSYEQYF. The CDR3 DNA follows: TGTGCCAGCAGTAGAACCCGACAGGGGAGTTACGAGCAGTACTTC.

The table lists this clonotype with a few counts. The J gene is TRBJ2-1, the V gene TRBV19, with 7 bases that match TRBD2. The germline CDR1 and CDR2 sequences are LNHDA and SQIVND (reference sequence). This CDR3 is built from 15 residues. J lost 0 bases, V lost 7 bases, and 6 bases had no gene match. The CDR3 nucleotides read TGTGCCAGTACCCCAACTAGCGCCTCCTACAATGAGCAGTTCTTC. This encodes CASTPTSASYNEQFF.

The sample holds a few counts of this clonotype. The V call is TRBV6-6, the J call TRBJ1-3; D perhaps matches TRBD1 (5 bases). Germline loops: CDR1 MNHNY, CDR2 SVGAGI (reference sequence). CDR3 length equals 12 residues. V shed 2 bases and J shed 8 bases, with 7 bases lying between them. The CDR3 DNA sequence: TGTGCCAGCAGTTACGTGGGGGACACCATATATTTT. Translated: CASSYVGDTIYF.

This chain links TRBV24-1 with TRBJ2-7; D ambiguous. The V gene's germline CDR1 is KGHDR and CDR2 SFDVKD. The CDR3 spans 12 residues. V lost 1 base, J lost 5 bases, and 5 bases lay in between. The CDR3 nucleotides are TGTGCCACCAGTGATTTCCTGAACGAGCAGTACTTC. This encodes CATSDFLNEQYF.

This clonotype was detected a few times. V and J are TRBV9 and TRBJ1-4, with no clear D. CDR3 length: 15 amino acids. CDR1 and CDR2 (germline): SGDLS, YYNGEE. V lost 0 bases and J lost 5, with 11 bases in between. CDR3 residues: CASSVDEGWNEKLFF. The CDR3 bases are TGTGCCAGCAGCGTAGACGAGGGTTGGAATGAAAAACTGTTTTTT.

The gene calls are TRBV7-6 and TRBJ2-7; D is unresolved. Trimming removed 3 bases from V and 0 bases from J, with 12 bases in between. The CDR3 length is 15 residues. Looked up from germline, CDR1 is SGHVS and CDR2 is FNYEAQ. Here the CDR3 reads CASSLEHAFSYEQYF. CDR3 sequence (DNA): TGTGCCAGCAGCTTGGAACACGCTTTCTCCTACGAGCAGTACTTC. Full variable domain (remainder filled in from reference TRBV7-6 and TRBJ2-7): GAGVSQSPRYKVTKRGQDVALRCDPISGHVSLYWYRQALGQGPEFLTYFNYEAQQDKSGLPNDRFSAERPEGSISTLTIQRTEQRDSAMYRCASSLEHAFSYEQYFGPGTRLTVT.

This clonotype was observed once. The chain has TRBV20-1 and TRBJ2-5; TRBD1 is a possible D gene (5 bases). The CDR3 consists of 15 residues. CDR1 and CDR2 from the germline V gene are DFQATT and SNEGSKA (reference sequence). V was cut by 0 bases and J by 5 bases, with 16 bases left in between. As DNA, the CDR3 is TGCAGTGCTAGAGATCCGGGCAGGGCGGTGGAGACCCAGTACTTC. Translated, it gives CSARDPGRAVETQYF.

V is TRBV6-6 and J is TRBJ2-7; D gene unclear. V was pared by 3 bases and J by 6 bases, with 6 bases between. Per the germline V gene, CDR1 is MNHNY and CDR2 is SVGAGI (reference sequence). The CDR3 totals 11 residues. CDR3 nucleotide sequence: TGTGCCAGCAGTTATGCGGTCGAGCAGTACTTC. It codes for CASSYAVEQYF.

This clonotype has a count of ten or more. The rearrangement joins TRBV5-1 to TRBJ1-3; D not certain. Germline CDR1 SGHRS, CDR2 YFSETQ. Between the trimmed V and J ends, which lost 3 bases and 0 bases, there was a span of 10 bases. The CDR3 is made up of 15 amino acids. CDR3 bases: TGCGCCAGCAGCTACGACTGGAGCTCTGGAAACACCATATATTTT. This codes for CASSYDWSSGNTIYF.

The table lists this clonotype with a few counts. This chain joins TRBV29-1 and TRBJ2-7, with D possibly matching TRBD2 (6 bases). Germline values: CDR1 SQVTM, CDR2 ANQGSEA. This CDR3 region has 13 residues. Trimming took off 4 bases at V and 0 bases at J, with 10 bases between the two ends. The CDR3 loop is CSVGRDDSYEQYF. For the CDR3, the DNA is TGCAGCGTTGGGCGGGACGACTCCTACGAGCAGTACTTC.

Many counts were recorded for this clonotype. The chain joins TRBV5-1 to TRBJ1-1; D possibly corresponds to TRBD1 (5 bases). CDR3 length equals 14 residues. V was cut by 7 bases and J by 4 bases, with 17 bases left in between. From germline, CDR1 is SGHRS and CDR2 YFSETQ. Here the CDR3 reads CASVSRANPTEAFF. The CDR3 DNA follows: TGCGCCAGCGTTTCCAGGGCAAACCCCACTGAAGCTTTCTTT.

The chain uses TRBV5-6 and TRBJ1-1; D is ambiguous. The CDR3 runs to 15 residues. V was trimmed by 0 bases and J by 3 bases, leaving 12 bases between them. Germline V gene lookup returns CDR1 SGHDT and CDR2 YYEEEE. The CDR3 nucleotides are TGTGCCAGCAGCTTGGCAAATAGGGCGGACACTGAAGCTTTCTTT. It is translated as CASSLANRADTEAFF.

In its sample, this clonotype was seen a few times. V and J are TRBV5-1 and TRBJ2-7; D ambiguous. Trimming took 0 bases from V and 6 from J, leaving 13 bases between them. The CDR3 is 14 amino acids. The germline gives CDR1 SGHRS, CDR2 YFSETQ. Here the CDR3 reads CASSLGTLGVEQYF. For the CDR3, the DNA is TGCGCCAGCAGCTTGGGGACCCTGGGTGTCGAGCAGTACTTC.

This clonotype was detected a few times. The genes are TRBV29-1 and TRBJ2-3; 13 bases fit TRBD2. Germline trimming cut 7 bases from V and 2 bases from J; bases unmatched to any gene: 9. The germline gives CDR1 SQVTM, CDR2 ANQGSEA. The CDR3 has 16 amino acids. The CDR3 is CSAPRLAGGSTDTQYF. The CDR3, as DNA: TGCAGCGCACCGAGACTAGCGGGGGGATCCACAGATACGCAGTATTTT.

This chain uses TRBV14 with TRBJ1-5; D is unclear. V lost 0 bases to trimming and J lost 11 bases, with 11 bases between them. The CDR3 length is 13 residues. Germline CDR1 SGHDN, CDR2 FVKESK. The CDR3 DNA is TGTGCCAGCAGCCAAGATCATGGCGGCTCCCAGCATTTT. It is translated as CASSQDHGGSQHF.

The V gene is TRBV7-9, the J gene TRBJ2-7; D gene unclear. V was cut by 3 bases and J by 0 bases, with 12 bases left in between. The CDR3 loop spans 15 amino acids. CDR1 and CDR2 (germline): SEHNR, FQNEAQ (reference sequence). The DNA for the CDR3 is TGTGCCAGCAGCTTTATGGCGGAGAGCTCCTACGAGCAGTACTTC. Translating gives CASSFMAESSYEQYF. The full variable domain, completed using reference TRBV7-9 and TRBJ2-7, is DTGVSQNPRHKITKRGQNVTFRCDPISEHNRLYWYRQTLGQGPEFLTYFQNEAQLEKSRLLSDRFSAERPKGSFSTLEIQRTEQGDSAMYLCASSFMAESSYEQYFGPGTRLTVT.

Concerning this clonotype: The germline gene is not matched at one end of the junction; a read error may be the cause. The V and J genes are TRBV28 and TRBJ2-3, with D perhaps matching TRBD1 (6 bases). Germline V gives CDR1 MDHEN, CDR2 SYDVKM. The CDR3 loop spans 14 amino acids. In DNA, the CDR3 is TGTGCCATCAGTTTGACAGGTTTCTTCAATACGCAGTATTTT. Translated: CAISLTGFFNTQYF.

This clonotype was seen a handful of times. The chain employs TRBV29-1 and TRBJ1-2, with no clear D. V lost 4 bases to trimming and J lost 8 bases, with 8 bases between them. In germline, CDR1 is SQVTM, CDR2 ANQGSEA. The CDR3 is 10 residues long. Here the CDR3 reads CSVAGNGYTF. The DNA for the CDR3 is TGCAGCGTTGCTGGGAACGGCTACACCTTC.

This clonotype was recorded many times. The chain is built from TRBV29-1 and TRBJ2-2; TRBD1 matches 9 bases. Germline loops: CDR1 SQVTM, CDR2 ANQGSEA. CDR3 length: 14 amino acids. The V segment lost 6 bases and the J segment 0 bases; nucleotides outside the gene matches: 2. The CDR3 here is CSVGQGANTGELFF. CDR3 nucleotide sequence: TGCAGCGTGGGACAGGGAGCGAACACCGGGGAGCTGTTTTTT.

This clonotype was recorded at least ten times. The genes are TRBV11-3 and TRBJ2-2, with a possible D match to TRBD1 (5 bases). This CDR3 contains 14 residues. Trimming pared 5 bases from V and 2 bases from J, leaving 9 bases between. Germline V gene sequence: CDR1 SGHNT, CDR2 YENEEA. CDR3 DNA sequence: TGTGCCAGCAGCGATAGGGGAAACACCGGGGAGCTGTTTTTT. Amino acid sequence: CASSDRGNTGELFF.

J is TRBJ1-5 and V is TRBV29-1; D remains ambiguous. Germline V gives CDR1 SQVTM, CDR2 ANQGSEA. The CDR3 is made up of 13 amino acids. Trimming pared 4 bases from V and 7 bases from J, leaving 14 bases between. Here the CDR3 DNA reads TGCAGCGTTGCGTCAGCGGCTAGGCAGCCCCAGCATTTT. Translating it yields CSVASAARQPQHF.

V is TRBV19 and J is TRBJ2-7; 7 bases agree with TRBD2. Germline-derived CDR1 and CDR2 are LNHDA and SQIVND (reference sequence). This CDR3 contains 12 residues. Trimming took 10 bases from V and 4 from J; bases not matched to a gene: 7. The CDR3, as DNA: TGTGCCACCGCGACTAGCAGATACGAGCAGTACTTC. Translated, it gives CATATSRYEQYF. The variable domain in full, with the rest retrieved from reference TRBV19 and TRBJ2-7, is DGGITQSPKYLFRKEGQNVTLSCEQNLNHDAMYWYRQDPGQGLRLIYYSQIVNDFQKGDIAEGYSVSREKKESFPLTVTSAQKNPTAFYLCATATSRYEQYFGPGTRLTVT.

The chain links TRBV20-1 to TRBJ1-2; 7 bases agree with TRBD1. Looked up from germline, CDR1 is DFQATT and CDR2 is SNEGSKA (reference sequence). V was pared by 1 base and J by 5 bases, with 7 bases of the junction left unmatched. This CDR3 comprises 14 residues. The CDR3 spells CSARGTGLEYGYTF. The CDR3, as DNA: TGCAGTGCTAGAGGGACAGGCTTAGAATATGGCTACACCTTC.